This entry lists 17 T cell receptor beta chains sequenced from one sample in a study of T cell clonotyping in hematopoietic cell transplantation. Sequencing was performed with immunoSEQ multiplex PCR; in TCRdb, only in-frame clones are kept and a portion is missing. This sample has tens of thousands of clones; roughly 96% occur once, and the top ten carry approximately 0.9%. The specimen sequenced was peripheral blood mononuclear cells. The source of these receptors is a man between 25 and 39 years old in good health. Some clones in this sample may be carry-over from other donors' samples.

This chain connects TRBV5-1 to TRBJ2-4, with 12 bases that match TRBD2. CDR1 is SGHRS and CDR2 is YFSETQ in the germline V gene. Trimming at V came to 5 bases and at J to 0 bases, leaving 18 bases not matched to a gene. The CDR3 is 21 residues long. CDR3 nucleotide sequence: TGCGCCAGCAGATCCGTACCGGGACTAGCGGGTCTACGACTAGCCAAAAACATTCAGTACTTC. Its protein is CASRSVPGLAGLRLAKNIQYF.

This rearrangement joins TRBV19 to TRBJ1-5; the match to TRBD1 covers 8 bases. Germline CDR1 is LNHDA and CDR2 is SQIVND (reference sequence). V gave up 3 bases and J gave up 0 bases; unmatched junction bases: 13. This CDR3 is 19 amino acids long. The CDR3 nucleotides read TGTGCCAGTAGTATGGGGGGCAGGGGGCATTATTATAGCAATCAGCCCCAGCATTTT. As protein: CASSMGGRGHYYSNQPQHF.

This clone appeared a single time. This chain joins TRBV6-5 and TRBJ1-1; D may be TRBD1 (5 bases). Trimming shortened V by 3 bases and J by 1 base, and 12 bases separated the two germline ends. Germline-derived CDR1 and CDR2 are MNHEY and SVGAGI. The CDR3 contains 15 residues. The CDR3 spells CASSYGFGGNTEAFF. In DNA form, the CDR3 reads TGTGCCAGCAGTTATGGGTTCGGGGGGAACACTGAAGCTTTCTTT.

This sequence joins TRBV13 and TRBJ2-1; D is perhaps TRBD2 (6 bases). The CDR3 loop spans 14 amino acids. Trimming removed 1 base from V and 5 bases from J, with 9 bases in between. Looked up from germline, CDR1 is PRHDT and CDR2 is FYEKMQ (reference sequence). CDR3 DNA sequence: TGTGCCAGCAGCTTAGAAGGGGAGGACAATGAGCAGTTCTTC. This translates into CASSLEGEDNEQFF.

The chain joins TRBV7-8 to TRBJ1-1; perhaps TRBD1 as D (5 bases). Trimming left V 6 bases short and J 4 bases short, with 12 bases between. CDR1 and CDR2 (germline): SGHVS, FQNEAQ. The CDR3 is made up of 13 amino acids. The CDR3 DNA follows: TGTGCCAGCAGTCCCCGGGGGGGCACTGAAGCTTTCTTT. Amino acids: CASSPRGGTEAFF.

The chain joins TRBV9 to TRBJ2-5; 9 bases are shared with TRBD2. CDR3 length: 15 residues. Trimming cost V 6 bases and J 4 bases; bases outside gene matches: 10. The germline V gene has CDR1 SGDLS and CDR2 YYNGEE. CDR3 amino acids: CASTLAGEFGETQYF. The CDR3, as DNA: TGTGCCAGCACCTTAGCGGGAGAGTTTGGAGAGACCCAGTACTTC.

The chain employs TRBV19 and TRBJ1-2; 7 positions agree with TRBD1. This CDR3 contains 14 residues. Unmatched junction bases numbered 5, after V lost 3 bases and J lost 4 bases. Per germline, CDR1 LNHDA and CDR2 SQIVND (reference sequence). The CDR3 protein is CASSIMGQSYGYTF. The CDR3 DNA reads TGTGCCAGTAGTATTATGGGACAGAGCTATGGCTACACCTTC.

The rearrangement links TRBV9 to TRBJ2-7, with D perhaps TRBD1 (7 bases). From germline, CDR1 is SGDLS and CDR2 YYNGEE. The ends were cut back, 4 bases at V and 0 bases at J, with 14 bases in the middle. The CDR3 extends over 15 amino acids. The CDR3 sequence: CASSPRRDSSYEQYF. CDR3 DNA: TGTGCCAGCAGCCCGCGGCGGGACAGCTCCTACGAGCAGTACTTC.

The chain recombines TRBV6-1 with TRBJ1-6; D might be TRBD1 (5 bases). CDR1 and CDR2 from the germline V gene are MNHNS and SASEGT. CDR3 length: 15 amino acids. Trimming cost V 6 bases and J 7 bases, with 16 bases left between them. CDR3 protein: CASRDSQGYNSPLHF. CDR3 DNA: TGTGCCAGCAGGGACTCCCAGGGTTACAATTCACCCCTCCACTTT.

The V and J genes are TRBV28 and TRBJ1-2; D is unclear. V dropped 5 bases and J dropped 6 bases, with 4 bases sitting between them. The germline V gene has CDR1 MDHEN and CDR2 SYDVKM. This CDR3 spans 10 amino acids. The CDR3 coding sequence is TGTGCCAGCAGTCGAGATGGCTACACCTTC. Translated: CASSRDGYTF.

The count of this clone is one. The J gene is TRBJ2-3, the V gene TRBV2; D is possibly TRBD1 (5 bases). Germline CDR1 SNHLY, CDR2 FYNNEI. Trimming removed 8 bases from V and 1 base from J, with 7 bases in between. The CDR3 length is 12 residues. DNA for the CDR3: TGTGCCAGCGGACAACGCACAGATACGCAGTATTTT. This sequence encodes CASGQRTDTQYF.

CDR3 sequence reads: CASRQDRVVMALHF. The DNA for the CDR3 is TGTGCCAGCAGACAAGACAGGGTGGTGATGGCCCTCCACTTT. The V call is TRBV6-5, the J call TRBJ1-6; TRBD1 matches at 7 bases. With V trimmed by 6 bases and J by 14 bases, 13 bases remained unmatched. From germline, CDR1 is MNHEY and CDR2 SVGAGI. The CDR3 runs to 14 residues.

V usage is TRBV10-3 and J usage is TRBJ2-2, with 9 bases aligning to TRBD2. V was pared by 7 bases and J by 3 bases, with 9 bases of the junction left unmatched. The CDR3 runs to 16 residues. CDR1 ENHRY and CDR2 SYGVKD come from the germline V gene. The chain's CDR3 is CAIKLISGGDTGELFF. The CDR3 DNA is TGTGCCATCAAACTCATTAGCGGGGGAGACACCGGGGAGCTGTTTTTT.

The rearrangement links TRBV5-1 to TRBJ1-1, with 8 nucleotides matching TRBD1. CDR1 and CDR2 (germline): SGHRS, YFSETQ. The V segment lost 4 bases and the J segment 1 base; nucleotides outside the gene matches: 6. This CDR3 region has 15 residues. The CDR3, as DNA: TGCGCCAGCAGCCAAATAGGACAGGGGAACACTGAAGCTTTCTTT. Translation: CASSQIGQGNTEAFF.

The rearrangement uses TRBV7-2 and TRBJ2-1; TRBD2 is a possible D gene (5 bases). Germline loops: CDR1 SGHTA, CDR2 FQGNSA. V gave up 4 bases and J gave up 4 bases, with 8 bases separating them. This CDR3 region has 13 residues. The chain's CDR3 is CASSSRRYNEQFF. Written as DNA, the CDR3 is TGTGCCAGCAGCTCCCGGAGGTACAATGAGCAGTTCTTC.

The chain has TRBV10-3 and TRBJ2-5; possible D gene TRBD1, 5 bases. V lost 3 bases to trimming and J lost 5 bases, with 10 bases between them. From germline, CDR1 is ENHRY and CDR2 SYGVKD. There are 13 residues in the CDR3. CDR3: CAISDRAGETQYF. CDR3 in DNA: TGTGCCATCAGTGACAGGGCAGGGGAGACCCAGTACTTC.

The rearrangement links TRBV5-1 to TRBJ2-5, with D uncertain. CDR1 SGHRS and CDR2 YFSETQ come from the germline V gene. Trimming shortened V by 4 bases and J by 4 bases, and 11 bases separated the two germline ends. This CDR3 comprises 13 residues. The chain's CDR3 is CASSPGHRETQYF. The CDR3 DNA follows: TGCGCCAGCAGCCCGGGCCATCGAGAGACCCAGTACTTC.